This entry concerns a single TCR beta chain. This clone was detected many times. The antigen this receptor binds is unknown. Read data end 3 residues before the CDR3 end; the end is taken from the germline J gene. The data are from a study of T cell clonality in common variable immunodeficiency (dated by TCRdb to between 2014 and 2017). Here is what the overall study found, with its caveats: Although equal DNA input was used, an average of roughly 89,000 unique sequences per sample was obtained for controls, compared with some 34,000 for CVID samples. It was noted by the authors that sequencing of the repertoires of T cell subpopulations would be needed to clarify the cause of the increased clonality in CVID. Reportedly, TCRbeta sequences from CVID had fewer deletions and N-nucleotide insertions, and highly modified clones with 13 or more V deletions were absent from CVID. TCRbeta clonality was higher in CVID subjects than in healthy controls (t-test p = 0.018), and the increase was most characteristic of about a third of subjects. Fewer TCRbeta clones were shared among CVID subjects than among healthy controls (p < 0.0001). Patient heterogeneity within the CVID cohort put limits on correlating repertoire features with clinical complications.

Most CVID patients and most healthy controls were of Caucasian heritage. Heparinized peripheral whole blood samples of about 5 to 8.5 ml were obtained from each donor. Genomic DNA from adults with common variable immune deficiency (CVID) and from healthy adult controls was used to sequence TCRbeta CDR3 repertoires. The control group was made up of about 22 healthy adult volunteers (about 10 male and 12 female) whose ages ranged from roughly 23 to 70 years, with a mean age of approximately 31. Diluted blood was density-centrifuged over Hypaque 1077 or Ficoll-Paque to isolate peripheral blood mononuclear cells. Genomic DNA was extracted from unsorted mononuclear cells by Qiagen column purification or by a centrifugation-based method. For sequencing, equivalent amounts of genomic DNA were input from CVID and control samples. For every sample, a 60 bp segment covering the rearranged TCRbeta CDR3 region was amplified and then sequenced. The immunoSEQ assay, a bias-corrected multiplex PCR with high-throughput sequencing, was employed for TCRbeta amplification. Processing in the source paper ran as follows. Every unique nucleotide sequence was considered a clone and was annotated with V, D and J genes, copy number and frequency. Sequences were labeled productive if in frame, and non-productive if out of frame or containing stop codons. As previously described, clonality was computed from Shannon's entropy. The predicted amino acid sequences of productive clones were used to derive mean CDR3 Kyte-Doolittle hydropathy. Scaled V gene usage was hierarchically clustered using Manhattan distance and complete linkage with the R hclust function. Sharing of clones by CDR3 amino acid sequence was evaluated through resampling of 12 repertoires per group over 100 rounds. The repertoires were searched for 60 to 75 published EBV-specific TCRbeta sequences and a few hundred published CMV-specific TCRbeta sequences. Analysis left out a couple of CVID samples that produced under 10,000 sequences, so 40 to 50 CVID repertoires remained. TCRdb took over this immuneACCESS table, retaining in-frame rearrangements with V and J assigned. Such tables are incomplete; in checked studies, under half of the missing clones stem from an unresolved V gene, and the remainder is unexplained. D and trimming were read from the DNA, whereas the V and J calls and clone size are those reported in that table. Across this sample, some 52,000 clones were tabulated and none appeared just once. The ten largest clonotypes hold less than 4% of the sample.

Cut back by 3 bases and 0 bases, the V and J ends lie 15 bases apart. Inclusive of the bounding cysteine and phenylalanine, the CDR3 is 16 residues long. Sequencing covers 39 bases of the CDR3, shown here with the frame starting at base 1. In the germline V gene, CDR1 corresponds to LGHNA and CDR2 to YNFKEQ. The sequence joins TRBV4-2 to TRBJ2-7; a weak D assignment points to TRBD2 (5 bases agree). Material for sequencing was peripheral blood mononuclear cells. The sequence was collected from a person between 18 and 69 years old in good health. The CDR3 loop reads CASSQELPGSSYEQYF. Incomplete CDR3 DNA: TGTGCCAGCAGCCAGGAGCTCCCGGGGTCCTCCTACGAG.